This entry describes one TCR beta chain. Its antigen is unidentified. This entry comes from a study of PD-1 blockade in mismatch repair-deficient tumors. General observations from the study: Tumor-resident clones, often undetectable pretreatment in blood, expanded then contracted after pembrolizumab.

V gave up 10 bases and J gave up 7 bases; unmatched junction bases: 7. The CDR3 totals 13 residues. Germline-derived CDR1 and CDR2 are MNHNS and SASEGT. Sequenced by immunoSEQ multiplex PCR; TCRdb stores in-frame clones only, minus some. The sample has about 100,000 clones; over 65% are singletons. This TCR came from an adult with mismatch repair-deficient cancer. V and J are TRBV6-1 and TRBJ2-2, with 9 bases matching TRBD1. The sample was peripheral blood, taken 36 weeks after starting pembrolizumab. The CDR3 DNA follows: TGTGCCATTCGACAGGGGGGGAACGGGGAGCTGTTTTTT. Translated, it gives CAIRQGGNGELFF.